Below are 23 T cell receptor beta chains sequenced from a single sample in a study of cytomegalovirus exposure and HLA in healthy donors. Amplification used 60 Vbeta primers and 13 Jbeta primers. Only in-frame clones appear in the TCRdb table, and some are missing; sequencing was by immunoSEQ multiplex PCR. The profile shows about 88,000 clones, approximately 71% of them singletons. Material for sequencing was PBMCs. These receptors came from a woman aged 18 to 35 in good health and CMV-seropositive.

The CDR3 is CASSVGDRVTDTQYF. CDR3 bases: TGTGCCAGCAGTGTTGGGGACAGGGTAACAGATACGCAGTATTTT. This chain joins TRBV6-4 and TRBJ2-3; 9 positions agree with TRBD1. Germline V gene data show CDR1 as MRHNA and CDR2 as SNTAGT. The length of the CDR3 is 15 residues. Germline trimming cut 4 bases from V and 3 bases from J; bases unmatched to any gene: 5.

This clone showed up just a few times. The chain combines TRBV7-9 with TRBJ1-5, with TRBD1 identical over 9 bases. V dropped 5 bases and J dropped 6; count of bases not matched to a gene: 11. This CDR3 region has 16 residues. The V gene's germline CDR1 is SEHNR and CDR2 FQNEAQ (reference sequence). This CDR3 reads CASSPWTGEESQPQHF. Here the CDR3 DNA reads TGTGCCAGCAGCCCCTGGACAGGGGAAGAGAGTCAGCCCCAGCATTTT.

V usage is TRBV11-2 and J usage is TRBJ2-3; D perhaps matches TRBD1 (6 bases). CDR3 length: 18 amino acids. Germline V gives CDR1 SGHAT, CDR2 FQNNGV. Trimming removed 5 bases from V and 0 bases from J, with 21 bases in between. CDR3 coding DNA: TGTGCCAGCAGCCCGGAGGTACAGGGTTTTACTAGCACAGATACGCAGTATTTT. As protein: CASSPEVQGFTSTDTQYF.

For the CDR3, the DNA is TGTGCCAGTAGTATAGAAGACACGAGCTCCTATAATTCACCCCTCCACTTT. Translation gives CASSIEDTSSYNSPLHF. The chain links TRBV19 to TRBJ1-6, with D uncertain. Looked up from germline, CDR1 is LNHDA and CDR2 is SQIVND (reference sequence). The CDR3 consists of 17 residues. V was clipped by 0 bases and J by 0 bases, with 9 bases between them.

The chain carries TRBV9 and TRBJ2-2; TRBD2 is a possible D gene (7 bases). Germline loops: CDR1 SGDLS, CDR2 YYNGEE. The V end lost 3 bases, the J end lost 1 base, and 19 bases lay between the germline ends. The CDR3 has 18 amino acids. CDR3: CASSALGTGGGNTGELFF. As DNA, the CDR3 is TGTGCCAGCAGCGCGTTGGGAACGGGGGGCGGGAACACCGGGGAGCTGTTTTTT.

The CDR3 coding sequence is TGTGCCAGCAGCCCTCGCCCTAGCGGCTTGCAAGAGACCCAGTACTTC. This translates into CASSPRPSGLQETQYF. The V gene is TRBV9, the J gene TRBJ2-5; 7 nucleotides match TRBD2. The CDR3 sequence is 16 residues long. Germline V gene lookup returns CDR1 SGDLS and CDR2 YYNGEE. V shed 4 bases and J 2 bases; nucleotides not matched to a gene: 11.

A note on this clone: A junction end diverges from the germline sequence, so it may reflect a read error. The chain uses TRBV6-4 and TRBJ1-2; D possibly corresponds to TRBD1 (6 bases). The CDR3 extends over 15 amino acids. Germline values: CDR1 MRHNA, CDR2 SNTAGT. The CDR3 loop reads CASSYSVGTLDGYTF. Here the CDR3 DNA reads TGTGCCAGCAGTTACTCAGTCGGGACACTGGATGGCTACACCTTC.

The CDR3 loop reads CASSQRRRPYEQYF. Here the CDR3 DNA reads TGTGCCAGCAGCCAAAGGAGGCGGCCCTACGAGCAGTACTTC. The rearrangement links TRBV27 to TRBJ2-7, with D possibly matching TRBD2 (5 bases). Trimming cost V 6 bases and J 2 bases, with 14 bases left between them. There are 14 residues in the CDR3. Germline V CDR1 and CDR2: MNHEY, SMNVEV (reference sequence).

The V call is TRBV6-1, the J call TRBJ2-1; 13 nucleotides align to TRBD2. V trimming: 4 bases; J trimming: 7 bases; junction bases outside the gene matches: 4. CDR3 size: 15 residues. Germline values: CDR1 MNHNS, CDR2 SASEGT. The CDR3 coding sequence is TGTGCCAGCAGTGGGCGGACTAGCGGGAGAAATGAGCAGTTCTTC. Its protein product is CASSGRTSGRNEQFF.

The table lists this clone with a few counts. This sequence joins TRBV11-1 and TRBJ2-3; TRBD2 is a possible D gene (6 bases). The germline gives CDR1 SGHAT, CDR2 FQDESV (reference sequence). The CDR3 sequence is 16 residues long. V shed 2 bases and J shed 0 bases, with 12 bases lying between them. The CDR3: CASSLMGLDSTDTQYF. Here the CDR3 DNA reads TGTGCCAGCAGCTTAATGGGACTGGATAGCACAGATACGCAGTATTTT.

The chain couples TRBV4-1 to TRBJ2-2; 7 nucleotides align to TRBD1. Germline V gene data show CDR1 as MGHRA and CDR2 as YSYEKL. Trimming took 1 base from V and 4 from J; bases not matched to a gene: 3. This CDR3 spans 15 amino acids. CDR3 bases: TGCGCCAGCAGCCAAGTAGGGGGCGGCACCGGGGAGCTGTTTTTT. Protein: CASSQVGGGTGELFF.

The gene calls are TRBV7-2 and TRBJ1-4; 7 nucleotides match TRBD1. With V trimmed by 5 bases and J by 3 bases, 3 bases remained unmatched. There are 14 residues in the CDR3. Germline V CDR1 and CDR2: SGHTA, FQGNSA. The DNA for the CDR3 is TGTGCCAGCAGCCCACAGGGGTCTAATGAAAAACTGTTTTTT. It specifies CASSPQGSNEKLFF.

The chain links TRBV10-3 to TRBJ1-1; 7 nucleotides line up with TRBD1. V lost 6 bases to trimming and J lost 3 bases; unmatched junction nucleotides: 7. The CDR3 runs 14 residues. Per germline, CDR1 ENHRY and CDR2 SYGVKD. CDR3 in amino acids: CAISRQGRDTEAFF. The CDR3 DNA reads TGTGCCATCAGCCGACAGGGTAGGGACACTGAAGCTTTCTTT.

V usage is TRBV6-6 and J usage is TRBJ2-1, with 10 bases aligning to TRBD2. J lost 8 bases, V lost 7 bases, and 14 bases had no gene match. Germline lookup yields CDR1 MNHNY and CDR2 SVGAGI (reference sequence). The CDR3 has 16 amino acids. The CDR3: CASTRGILAGEDEQFF. CDR3 sequence (DNA): TGTGCCAGCACTCGAGGGATCCTAGCGGGAGAAGATGAGCAGTTCTTC.

This clone turned up a few times. The CDR3: CAISAYGSRGFSYEQYF. The CDR3 region has the DNA TGTGCCATCAGTGCCTATGGGTCAAGGGGGTTCTCCTACGAGCAGTACTTC. The chain uses TRBV10-3 and TRBJ2-7; possible D gene TRBD1, 6 bases. Germline CDR1 and CDR2: ENHRY and SYGVKD. V lost 4 bases and J 0 bases, leaving 19 bases between the germline ends. The CDR3 runs 17 residues.

The chain joins TRBV5-1 to TRBJ2-2; 9 nucleotides match TRBD2. V gave up 6 bases and J gave up 5 bases; unmatched junction bases: 5. The length of the CDR3 is 14 residues. Germline CDR1 and CDR2: SGHRS and YFSETQ. CDR3: CASNTAGGTGELFF. The DNA for the CDR3 is TGCGCCAGCAATACCGCGGGGGGGACCGGGGAGCTGTTTTTT.

Turning to this clone: A read error may produce the germline difference seen at one junction end. This sequence joins TRBV7-9 and TRBJ1-4; D is perhaps TRBD1 (5 bases). Germline CDR1 is SEHNR and CDR2 is FQNEAQ (reference sequence). The CDR3 has 12 amino acids. The CDR3 sequence: CSSSLGQEKLFF. The CDR3 DNA reads as TGTTCCAGCAGCTTGGGGCAGGAAAAACTGTTTTTT.

The chain carries TRBV7-9 and TRBJ1-2; perhaps TRBD1 as D (5 bases). The CDR3 totals 17 residues. Germline V gene data show CDR1 as SEHNR and CDR2 as FQNEAQ (reference sequence). The V end lost 1 base, the J end lost 0 bases, and 15 bases lay between the germline ends. This CDR3 is CASSLGRALGPNYGYTF. Here the CDR3 DNA reads TGTGCCAGCAGCTTAGGCAGGGCTCTGGGTCCTAACTATGGCTACACCTTC.

This clone was recorded a few times. The CDR3 DNA is TGTGCCAGCAGTGGGGCAGGGGTTGGTGAAAAACTGTTTTTT. It yields the protein CASSGAGVGEKLFF. The V gene is TRBV25-1, the J gene TRBJ1-4, with a weak D call TRBD1 (6 bases). The V gene's germline CDR1 is MGHDK and CDR2 SYGVNS. The CDR3 runs to 14 residues. Trimming took off 4 bases at V and 7 bases at J, with 13 bases between the two ends.

This chain uses TRBV11-2 with TRBJ2-1, with D possibly TRBD1 on 5 matching bases. Trimming pared 3 bases from V and 8 bases from J, leaving 8 bases between. Germline V gives CDR1 SGHAT, CDR2 FQNNGV. The CDR3 has 12 amino acids. The CDR3 protein is CASSLGLYEQFF. CDR3 nucleotide sequence: TGTGCCAGCAGCTTGGGGCTGTATGAGCAGTTCTTC.

This rearrangement joins TRBV7-3 to TRBJ2-6, with 9 nucleotides matching TRBD1. J was trimmed by 0 bases and V by 5 bases; bases with no gene match: 11. The CDR3 is made up of 19 amino acids. Germline V gives CDR1 SGHTA, CDR2 FQGTGA. CDR3 coding DNA: TGTGCCAGCAGCCTACGTCCCGGGACAGGGAGCTCTGGGGCCAACGTCCTGACTTTC. The encoded protein is CASSLRPGTGSSGANVLTF.

This clone was counted between two and nine times. The rearrangement uses TRBV7-2 and TRBJ2-5, with 7 bases that match TRBD1. The germline gives CDR1 SGHTA, CDR2 FQGNSA. The CDR3 totals 13 residues. The CDR3 is CLVGGARGETQYF. CDR3 coding DNA: TGTCTCGTTGGGGGAGCCAGGGGGGAGACCCAGTACTTC.

This clone was detected once. The rearrangement links TRBV15 to TRBJ2-7, with 10 bases fitting TRBD1. CDR3 size: 15 residues. The ends lost 1 base at V and 5 bases at J; junction bases unmatched: 5. The germline gives CDR1 LNHNV, CDR2 YYDKDF (reference sequence). The CDR3 spells CATSRGGTGVHEQYF. The CDR3 DNA reads as TGTGCCACCAGCAGAGGCGGGACAGGGGTTCACGAGCAGTACTTC.